The table lists the clone carrying this TCR beta chain with a few counts. The J segment lost 6 bases and the V segment lost 6 bases, leaving 5 bases of the junction unmatched. The CDR3 is 13 residues long. CDR1 LGHDT and CDR2 YNNKEL come from the germline V gene (reference sequence). Authors' methods: Reference gene primer amplification gave nucleated cell count estimates. TCRdb's table, derived via immunoSEQ multiplex PCR, lists solely in-frame clones and lacks some. That table is the source of V, J and clone size, and D and trimming were worked out from the DNA. The sample has fewer than 130,000 clones, 70% to 90% seen once; the top ten hold more than 4.5%. The entry originates in a study of blood T cell repertoires in COVID-19. Study in general: Specimens from acute and convalescent COVID-19 originated in the United States, Italy and Spain. From T cells, B-cell-depleted T cells, or PBMCs came the material, which was cDNA or gDNA.

The rearrangement joins TRBV3-1 (or the pseudogene TRBV3-2) to TRBJ1-5, with 7 bases lining up with TRBD1. Material for sequencing was peripheral blood. This sequence originates from a human donor in a cohort sampled during active COVID-19. The CDR3 DNA follows: TGTGCCAGCAGTCTACAGGGGAGTCAGCCCCAGCATTTT. This sequence encodes CASSLQGSQPQHF.